Below are 14 T cell receptor beta chains sequenced from a single sample in a study of T-cell reconstitution after alpha-beta-depleted transplantation in children. Unique molecular identifiers were built into the TCRbeta library. From the PCR reads, TCRdb called clonotypes with MiXCR, one entry per CDR3 protein. The sample records fewer than 550,000 distinct CDR3 sequences, roughly 17% being singletons. The sample consisted of PBMCs, mostly from graft donor cells, taken 360 days after TCRalphabeta/CD19-depleted stem cell transplant. These receptors were taken from a boy under two years old who had a stem cell transplant for Wiskott-Aldrich syndrome, so the T cells may come from the graft donor.

J is TRBJ1-5 and V is TRBV18; D gene ambiguous. V lost 5 bases, J lost 2 bases, and 10 bases lay in between. Germline V gene data show CDR1 as KGHSH and CDR2 as LQKENI. CDR3 size: 14 residues. The CDR3 coding sequence is TGTGCCAGCTCATCAGGCCCCCGCAATCAGCCCCAGCATTTT. It translates to CASSSGPRNQPQHF.

The J gene is TRBJ2-7, the V gene TRBV7-2, with 8 bases fitting TRBD1. The V gene end was trimmed by 5 bases and the J gene end by 9 bases; junction bases not matched to a gene: 15. This CDR3 is 15 amino acids long. Germline V gives CDR1 SGHTA, CDR2 FQGNSA. In DNA, the CDR3 is TGTGCCAGCAGCATCGGACAGGGTGGGAGTAATAGGCAGTACTTC. It specifies CASSIGQGGSNRQYF.

There are a few counts of this clonotype. As DNA, the CDR3 is TGTGCCATCAGTGACGGAGTGGCCTATGGCTACACCTTC. The encoded protein is CAISDGVAYGYTF. The J gene is TRBJ1-2, the V gene TRBV10-3; no definite D call. The germline V gene encodes CDR1 ENHRY and CDR2 SYGVKD. This CDR3 is built from 13 residues. V gave up 3 bases and J gave up 4 bases, with 9 bases separating them.

The rearrangement uses TRBV4-2 and TRBJ2-1; D remains unclear. The ends were cut back, 0 bases at V and 0 bases at J, with 6 bases in the middle. This CDR3 contains 15 residues. The V gene's germline CDR1 is LGHNA and CDR2 YNFKEQ. The CDR3 loop reads CASSQEISSYNEQFF. In nucleotides, the CDR3 is TGTGCCAGCAGCCAAGAAATTAGCTCCTACAATGAGCAGTTCTTC.

This clonotype has a count of ten or more. This chain links TRBV29-1 with TRBJ2-1; a weak D match, TRBD2 (6 bases). Trimming left V 3 bases short and J 11 bases short, with 14 bases between. Germline lookup yields CDR1 SQVTM and CDR2 ANQGSEA. This CDR3 comprises 12 residues. CDR3 DNA: TGCAGCGTTGAGAAATTCGGGACTCAGCAGTTCTTC. As protein: CSVEKFGTQQFF.

The chain links TRBV13 to TRBJ2-4; possibly TRBD1 for D (6 bases). V dropped 4 bases and J dropped 1 base, with 11 bases sitting between them. Germline V gives CDR1 PRHDT, CDR2 FYEKMQ (reference sequence). This CDR3 has 15 residues. CDR3 DNA: TGTGCCAGCAGCTCACTGCAGGGGGCCAAAAACATTCAGTACTTC. This sequence encodes CASSSLQGAKNIQYF. The full variable domain, rest sourced from reference TRBV13 and TRBJ2-4, is AAGVIQSPRHLIKEKRETATLKCYPIPRHDTVYWYQQGPGQDPQFLISFYEKMQSDKGSIPDRFSAQQFSDYHSELNMSSLELGDSALYFCASSSLQGAKNIQYFGAGTRLSVL.

The rearrangement links TRBV10-2 to TRBJ2-4; 7 bases fit TRBD1. V shed 4 bases and J 3 bases; nucleotides not matched to a gene: 9. CDR1 and CDR2 from the germline V gene are WSHSY and SAAADI. The CDR3 spans 16 residues. As DNA, the CDR3 is TGCGCCAGCAGTGGAGCCCGAACAGGGGACAAAAACATTCAGTACTTC. Its translation: CASSGARTGDKNIQYF.

The CDR3 region is CASSSGGVGYYEQYF. In nucleotides, the CDR3 is TGTGCCAGCAGTTCTGGGGGAGTCGGCTACTACGAGCAGTACTTC. V is TRBV27 and J is TRBJ2-7; possibly TRBD1 or TRBD2 for D (5 bases each). The CDR3 consists of 15 residues. From germline, CDR1 is MNHEY and CDR2 SMNVEV (reference sequence). The ends were cut back, 4 bases at V and 3 bases at J, with 16 bases in the middle.

This clonotype was seen many times. The chain joins TRBV5-6 to TRBJ2-1; a possible D gene is TRBD2 (7 bases). CDR1 and CDR2 from the germline V gene are SGHDT and YYEEEE. The CDR3 runs to 16 residues. The V gene lost 0 bases and the J gene lost 4 bases, with 14 bases spanning the gap. The chain's CDR3 is CASSLEEGGLYNEQFF. DNA of the CDR3: TGTGCCAGCAGCTTGGAAGAGGGGGGGCTATACAATGAGCAGTTCTTC.

The chain uses TRBV10-3 and TRBJ2-1; 11 bases align to TRBD2. Germline V gives CDR1 ENHRY, CDR2 SYGVKD. The J segment lost 5 bases and the V segment lost 0 bases, leaving 6 bases of the junction unmatched. This CDR3 is 17 amino acids long. CDR3 sequence (DNA): TGTGCCATCAGTGAGTCACCGACTAGCGGGACCCACAATGAGCAGTTCTTC. Amino acid sequence: CAISESPTSGTHNEQFF.

V gene TRBV6-5 combines with J gene TRBJ1-1; 9 bases agree with TRBD1. The CDR3 is 16 amino acids. Germline V CDR1 and CDR2: MNHEY, SVGAGI. With 4 bases clipped from V and 0 bases from J, the junction kept 6 bases outside the gene matches. The CDR3 loop reads CASSLSRTGVNTEAFF. CDR3 nucleotide sequence: TGTGCCAGCAGTTTATCCCGGACAGGGGTGAACACTGAAGCTTTCTTT.

J is TRBJ2-1 and V is TRBV6-2 or TRBV6-3; TRBD1 aligns across 7 bases. There are 15 residues in the CDR3. J was trimmed by 4 bases and V by 6 bases; bases with no gene match: 9. Germline CDR1 reads MNHEY; CDR2 reads SVGEGT. CDR3 sequence reads: CASRWDSWAYNEQFF. CDR3 sequence (DNA): TGTGCCAGCAGGTGGGACAGCTGGGCGTACAATGAGCAGTTCTTC.

This clonotype has at least ten counts. The rearrangement links TRBV20-1 to TRBJ1-6; 7 nucleotides agree with TRBD1. CDR1 and CDR2 (germline): DFQATT, SNEGSKA (reference sequence). V shed 6 bases, J shed 7 bases, and the junction held 6 bases outside the gene matches. This CDR3 spans 13 amino acids. The CDR3 sequence is CSAVGQVNSPLHF. The CDR3 bases are TGCAGTGCCGTAGGACAGGTCAATTCACCCCTCCACTTT.

The chain employs TRBV10-3 and TRBJ2-1, with 8 bases aligning to TRBD2. Germline loops: CDR1 ENHRY, CDR2 SYGVKD. The ends lost 6 bases at V and 6 bases at J; junction bases unmatched: 13. The CDR3 totals 16 residues. Here the CDR3 DNA reads TGTGCCATCAGCGATGTCCGCGGGAGGTGGGGCAATGAGCAGTTCTTC. Translated, it gives CAISDVRGRWGNEQFF.